The clone carrying this T cell receptor (beta chain) was recorded a few times. Its antigen is not known. This sample is part of a study of T-cell memory formation after mild COVID-19. Study details: Clusters of TCRs were largely donor specific. Study-level findings and limits: Several responding clones turned up in pre-infection memory, indicating that cross-reactive memory may have taken part.

Amplification by 5'RACE using constant-segment primers produced TCR alpha and TCR beta cDNA libraries that carried sample barcodes and UMIs. TCRdb reprocessed the 5' RACE reads with MiXCR, giving one entry per CDR3 protein. The sample includes about 150,000 distinct CDR3 sequences, roughly 13% of them seen just once. This TCR was recovered from a man aged 18-30 years who had mild COVID-19 (a few samples of this study predate the infection). Cell type and time point are not known. The source material was PBMCs or a T cell subset sorted from them (not recorded which).

DNA of the CDR3: TGTGCCAGCAGCTTGTTATCAGATACGCAGTATTTT. This encodes CASSLLSDTQYF. V is TRBV7-9 and J is TRBJ2-3; D is uncertain. Deletions cut 3 bases from V and 4 bases from J, with 5 bases between. The germline CDR1 and CDR2 sequences are SEHNR and FQNEAQ (reference sequence). The CDR3 has 12 residues.